These 11 T cell receptor beta chains were sequenced from one sample in a study of T cells after yellow fever vaccination. TCRdb independently ran MiXCR on the 5' RACE reads; one entry per CDR3 protein. The sample contains about 340,000 distinct CDR3 sequences, 8.7% of which appear only once. Sequencing used PBMCs, obtained on the day of the first yellow fever vaccination. Source of these receptors: a man aged 18-30 years who received the YFV17D yellow fever vaccine.

This clonotype has ten or more counts. A junction boundary mismatches the germline segment, possibly from a read error. The chain recombines TRBV15 with TRBJ1-2; tentative D call: TRBD1 (5 bases). CDR1 is LNHNV and CDR2 is YYDKDF in the germline V gene (reference sequence). This CDR3 has 13 amino acids. This CDR3 reads CATSRPPDTHNFF. The DNA of the CDR3 is TGTGCCACCAGCAGACCACCGGACACCCACAACTTCTTC.

V usage is TRBV6-2 or TRBV6-3 and J usage is TRBJ1-1; D is perhaps TRBD1 (5 bases). This CDR3 comprises 18 residues. Per the germline V gene, CDR1 is MNHEY and CDR2 is SVGEGT. V lost 2 bases to trimming and J lost 4 bases, with 23 bases between them. The DNA for the CDR3 is TGTGCCAGCAGTTACATCCCCTGGCAGGGTGTGTGGAGCACTGAAGCTTTCTTT. Translated: CASSYIPWQGVWSTEAFF.

The sample holds a few counts of this clonotype. This chain connects TRBV10-3 to TRBJ2-5; 8 bases agree with TRBD2. V shed 6 bases and J 4 bases; nucleotides not matched to a gene: 4. The CDR3 length is 13 residues. Per the germline V gene, CDR1 is ENHRY and CDR2 is SYGVKD. The CDR3 DNA sequence: TGTGCCATCAGGGGACTAGGAAGAGAGACCCAGTACTTC. Protein product: CAIRGLGRETQYF.

This clonotype was seen at least ten times. The chain is built from TRBV29-1 and TRBJ1-1; a weak D match, TRBD1 (6 bases). The CDR3 is made up of 14 amino acids. Per germline, CDR1 SQVTM and CDR2 ANQGSEA. V lost 1 base and J lost 0, with 9 bases in between. CDR3 amino acids: CSVEVGGMNTEAFF. DNA for the CDR3: TGCAGCGTTGAAGTCGGGGGCATGAACACTGAAGCTTTCTTT.

This clonotype was found many times. This chain links TRBV10-3 with TRBJ2-1, with TRBD2 identical over 11 bases. The germline V gene has CDR1 ENHRY and CDR2 SYGVKD. V shed 5 bases and J 8 bases; nucleotides not matched to a gene: 5. The length of the CDR3 is 14 residues. CDR3 residues: CAISTSGGNDEQFF. The CDR3 bases are TGTGCCATCAGTACTAGCGGGGGTAACGATGAGCAGTTCTTC.

This clonotype has a handful of counts. The genes are TRBV7-2 and TRBJ1-2, with TRBD1 identical over 10 bases. The germline V gene encodes CDR1 SGHTA and CDR2 FQGNSA. The J segment lost 4 bases and the V segment lost 5 bases, leaving 4 bases of the junction unmatched. The CDR3 is made up of 14 amino acids. CDR3 in DNA: TGTGCCAGCAGCGCCCGGGACAGGGGCTATGGCTACACCTTC. It is translated as CASSARDRGYGYTF.

The chain couples TRBV12-3 or TRBV12-4 to TRBJ2-3; 8 positions match TRBD2. This CDR3 contains 18 residues. Unmatched junction bases numbered 12, after V lost 2 bases and J lost 2 bases. The CDR3 DNA follows: TGTGCCAGCAGTTTACCGCTCCAGGCGGGGGGATCCACAGATACGCAGTATTTT. Translated: CASSLPLQAGGSTDTQYF.

The chain combines TRBV5-1 with TRBJ2-1; D ambiguous. V dropped 2 bases and J dropped 0 bases, with 9 bases sitting between them. CDR3 length equals 15 residues. In germline, CDR1 is SGHRS, CDR2 YFSETQ. The CDR3 here is CASSFRYLSYNEQFF. DNA for the CDR3: TGCGCCAGCAGCTTTCGATACCTCTCCTACAATGAGCAGTTCTTC.

The rearrangement joins TRBV5-6 to TRBJ1-2, with 12 bases aligning to TRBD1. The V segment lost 4 bases and the J segment 4 bases; nucleotides outside the gene matches: 11. The CDR3 consists of 17 residues. Germline V gene sequence: CDR1 SGHDT, CDR2 YYEEEE. The CDR3 nucleotides are TGTGCCAGCAGCCGGGACAGGGGGCTCCTGCGGAGCTATGGCTACACCTTC. As protein: CASSRDRGLLRSYGYTF. Combining the CDR3 with reference TRBV5-6 and TRBJ1-2 gives the whole variable domain DAGVTQSPTHLIKTRGQQVTLRCSPKSGHDTVSWYQQALGQGPQFIFQYYEEEERQRGNFPDRFSGHQFPNYSSELNVNALLLGDSALYLCASSRDRGLLRSYGYTFGSGTRLTVV.

This sequence joins TRBV20-1 and TRBJ2-3; 10 positions match TRBD2. Trimming took 1 base from V and 5 from J; bases not matched to a gene: 9. Looked up from germline, CDR1 is DFQATT and CDR2 is SNEGSKA (reference sequence). The CDR3 totals 16 residues. The CDR3 bases are TGCAGTGCTAGAGGTTATGGGACTAGCGTAGAAGATACGCAGTATTTT. It translates to CSARGYGTSVEDTQYF.

This clonotype showed up just a few times. The chain uses TRBV5-1 and TRBJ2-1; possible D gene TRBD2, 7 bases. Trimming removed 8 bases from V and 5 bases from J, with 20 bases in between. The CDR3 covers 15 residues. CDR1 is SGHRS and CDR2 is YFSETQ in the germline V gene. The DNA of the CDR3 is TGCGCCAGTGCCGCGGGGGCCCCCCTTGACAATGAGCAGTTCTTC. This encodes CASAAGAPLDNEQFF.